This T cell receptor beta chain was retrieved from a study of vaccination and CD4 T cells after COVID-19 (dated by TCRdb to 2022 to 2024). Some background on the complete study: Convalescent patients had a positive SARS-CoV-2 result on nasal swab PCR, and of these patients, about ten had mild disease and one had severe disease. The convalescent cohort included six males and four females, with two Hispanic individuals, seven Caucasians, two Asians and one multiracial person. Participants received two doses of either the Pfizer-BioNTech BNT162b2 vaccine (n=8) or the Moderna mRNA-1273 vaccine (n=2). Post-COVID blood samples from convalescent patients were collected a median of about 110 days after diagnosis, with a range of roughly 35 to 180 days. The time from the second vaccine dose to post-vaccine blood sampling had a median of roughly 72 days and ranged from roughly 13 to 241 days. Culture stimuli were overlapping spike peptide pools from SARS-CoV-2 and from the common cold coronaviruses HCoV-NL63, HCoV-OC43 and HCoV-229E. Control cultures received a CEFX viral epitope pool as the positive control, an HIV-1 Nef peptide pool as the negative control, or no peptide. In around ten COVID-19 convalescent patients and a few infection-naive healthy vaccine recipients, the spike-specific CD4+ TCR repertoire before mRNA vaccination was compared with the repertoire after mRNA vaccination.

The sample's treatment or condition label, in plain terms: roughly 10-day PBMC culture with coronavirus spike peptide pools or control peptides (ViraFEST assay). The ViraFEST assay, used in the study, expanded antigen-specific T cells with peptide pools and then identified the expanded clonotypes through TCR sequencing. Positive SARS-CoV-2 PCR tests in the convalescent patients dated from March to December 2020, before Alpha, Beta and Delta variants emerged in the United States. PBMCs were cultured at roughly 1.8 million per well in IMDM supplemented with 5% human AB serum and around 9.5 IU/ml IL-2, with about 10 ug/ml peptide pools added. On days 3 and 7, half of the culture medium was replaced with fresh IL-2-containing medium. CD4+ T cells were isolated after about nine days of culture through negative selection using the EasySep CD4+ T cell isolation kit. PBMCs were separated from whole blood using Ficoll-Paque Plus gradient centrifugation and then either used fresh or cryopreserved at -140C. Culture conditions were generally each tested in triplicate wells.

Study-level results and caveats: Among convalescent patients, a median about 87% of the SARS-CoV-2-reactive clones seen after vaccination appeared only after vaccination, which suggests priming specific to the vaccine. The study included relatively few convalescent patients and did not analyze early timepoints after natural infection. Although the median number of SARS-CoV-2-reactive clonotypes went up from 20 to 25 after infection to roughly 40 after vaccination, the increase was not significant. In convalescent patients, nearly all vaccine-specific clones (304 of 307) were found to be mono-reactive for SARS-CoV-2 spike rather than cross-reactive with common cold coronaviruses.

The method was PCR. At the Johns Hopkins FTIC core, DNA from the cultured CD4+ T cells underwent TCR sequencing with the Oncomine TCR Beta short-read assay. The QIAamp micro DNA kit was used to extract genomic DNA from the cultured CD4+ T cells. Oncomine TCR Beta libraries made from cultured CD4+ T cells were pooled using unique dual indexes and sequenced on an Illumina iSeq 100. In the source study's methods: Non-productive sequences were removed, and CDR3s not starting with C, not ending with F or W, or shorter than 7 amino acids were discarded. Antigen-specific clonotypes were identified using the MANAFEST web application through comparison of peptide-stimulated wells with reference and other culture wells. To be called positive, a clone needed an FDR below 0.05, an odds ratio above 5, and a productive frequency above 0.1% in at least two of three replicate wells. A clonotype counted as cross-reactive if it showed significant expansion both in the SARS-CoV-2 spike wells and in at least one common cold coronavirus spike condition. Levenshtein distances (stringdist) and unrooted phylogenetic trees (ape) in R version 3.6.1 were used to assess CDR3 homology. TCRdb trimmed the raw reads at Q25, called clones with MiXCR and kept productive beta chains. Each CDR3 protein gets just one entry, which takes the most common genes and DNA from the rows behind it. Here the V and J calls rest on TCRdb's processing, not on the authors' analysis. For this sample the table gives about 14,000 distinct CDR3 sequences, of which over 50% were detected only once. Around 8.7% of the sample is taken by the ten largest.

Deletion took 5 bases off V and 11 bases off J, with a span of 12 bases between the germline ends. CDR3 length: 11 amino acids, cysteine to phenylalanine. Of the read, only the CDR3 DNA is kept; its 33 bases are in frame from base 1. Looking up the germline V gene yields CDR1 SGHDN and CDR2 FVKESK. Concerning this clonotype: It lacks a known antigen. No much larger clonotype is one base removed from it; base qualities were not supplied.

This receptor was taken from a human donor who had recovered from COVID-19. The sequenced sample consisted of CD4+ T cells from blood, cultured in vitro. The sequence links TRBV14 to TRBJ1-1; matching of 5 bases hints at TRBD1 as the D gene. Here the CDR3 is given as CASSSAGLAFF. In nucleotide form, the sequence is TGTGCCAGCAGCTCTGCAGGGTTGGCTTTCTTT.